What follows are 28 T cell receptor beta chains derived from one specimen sequenced in a study of CD8+ T cells in alopecia areata. Following extraction, RNA underwent reverse transcription to cDNA, which served as the sequencing template. TCRdb's copy holds only in-frame clones and misses some; the assay was immunoSEQ multiplex PCR. The repertoire holds 90,000 to 130,000 clones, with around three fifths as singletons. Described treatment: oral pan-JAK inhibitor, 5-10 mg twice daily. Specimen: CD8+ T cells sorted from blood, collected at week 24, from a patient treated with tofacitinib. The receptors derive from a human donor with alopecia areata.

The rearrangement joins TRBV14 to TRBJ2-5; no clear D. CDR1 is SGHDN and CDR2 is FVKESK in the germline V gene. The germline V and J ends were trimmed by 4 bases and 1 base, with 10 bases remaining between them. The CDR3 has 14 amino acids. CDR3 bases: TGTGCCAGCAGCCTACCTCGGAGCCAAGAGACCCAGTACTTC. This gives the protein CASSLPRSQETQYF. Looking up the rest from reference TRBV14 and TRBJ2-5 gives the full variable domain: EAGVTQFPSHSVIEKGQTVTLRCDPISGHDNLYWYRRVMGKEIKFLLHFVKESKQDESGMPNNRFLAERTGGTYSTLKVQPAELEDSGVYFCASSLPRSQETQYFGPGTRLLVL.

V usage is TRBV27 and J usage is TRBJ1-2; D may be TRBD1 (5 bases). CDR1 and CDR2 from the germline V gene are MNHEY and SMNVEV (reference sequence). The CDR3 covers 13 residues. V was trimmed by 6 bases and J by 8 bases, leaving 16 bases between them. In nucleotides, the CDR3 is TGTGCCAGCAGACCCAGGGCCCTAGAGGGCTACACCTTC. This codes for CASRPRALEGYTF.

This chain joins TRBV7-9 and TRBJ1-2; TRBD1 matches 11 bases. Germline V gene sequence: CDR1 SEHNR, CDR2 FQNEAQ (reference sequence). Trimming removed 0 bases from V and 6 bases from J; junction bases left unmatched: 6. The CDR3 has 16 amino acids. This CDR3 is CASSLAGTGGPDGYTF. The CDR3 nucleotides are TGTGCCAGCAGCTTAGCTGGGACAGGGGGTCCGGATGGCTACACCTTC.

V usage is TRBV5-4 and J usage is TRBJ2-5; perhaps D is TRBD1 or TRBD2 (5 bases each). The CDR3 is 15 amino acids. Germline V lookup: CDR1 SGHNT, CDR2 YYREEE (reference sequence). Trimming cost V 2 bases and J 4 bases, with 15 bases left between them. The CDR3 protein is CASSLGDLEVETQYF. CDR3 sequence (DNA): TGTGCCAGCAGCTTAGGGGACCTTGAAGTAGAGACCCAGTACTTC. Variable domain in full (rest from reference TRBV5-4 and TRBJ2-5): ETGVTQSPTHLIKTRGQQVTLRCSSQSGHNTVSWYQQALGQGPQFIFQYYREEENGRGNFPPRFSGLQFPNYSSELNVNALELDDSALYLCASSLGDLEVETQYFGPGTRLLVL.

The chain has TRBV6-4 and TRBJ2-3, with 10 positions matching TRBD1. The ends lost 6 bases at V and 2 bases at J; junction bases unmatched: 5. Looked up from germline, CDR1 is MRHNA and CDR2 is SNTAGT. This CDR3 comprises 15 residues. CDR3 DNA sequence: TGTGCCAGCAGCGATGGACAGGGGGACACAGATACGCAGTATTTT. Residues: CASSDGQGDTDTQYF.

V is TRBV5-1 and J is TRBJ2-1, with 7 bases aligning to TRBD2. This CDR3 is 14 amino acids long. Germline loops: CDR1 SGHRS, CDR2 YFSETQ. V lost 7 bases to trimming and J lost 4 bases; unmatched junction nucleotides: 8. The CDR3 region has the DNA TGCGCCAGCGGCACTAGCGACGGGTACAATGAGCAGTTCTTC. Its protein is CASGTSDGYNEQFF.

The chain carries TRBV27 and TRBJ1-4; the D is unclear. The germline V gene encodes CDR1 MNHEY and CDR2 SMNVEV (reference sequence). The CDR3 covers 13 residues. Between the trimmed V and J ends, which lost 5 bases and 7 bases, there was a span of 11 bases. The CDR3 loop reads CASSLLGSEKLFF. CDR3 nucleotides: TGTGCCAGCAGTCTCCTTGGTAGTGAAAAACTGTTTTTT.

The chain joins TRBV19 to TRBJ1-1; TRBD1 matches at 7 bases. J gave up 6 bases and V 7 bases, and 8 bases lay outside the gene matches. The germline V gene has CDR1 LNHDA and CDR2 SQIVND (reference sequence). This CDR3 comprises 13 residues. CDR3 sequence: CASINRGSPEAFF. The CDR3 DNA reads TGTGCCAGTATCAACAGGGGATCCCCTGAAGCTTTCTTT.

This clone occurred a few times. This chain uses TRBV6-5 with TRBJ1-2, with 7 bases that match TRBD1. The germline CDR1 and CDR2 sequences are MNHEY and SVGAGI. V lost 5 bases, J lost 4 bases, and 7 bases stayed unmatched. The length of the CDR3 is 14 residues. CDR3 sequence: CASSPRQGRYGYTF. In nucleotides, the CDR3 is TGTGCCAGCAGTCCAAGACAGGGTCGCTATGGCTACACCTTC.

This chain uses TRBV4-1 with TRBJ1-1; D remains unclear. The germline V and J ends were trimmed by 0 bases and 1 base, with 12 bases remaining between them. Germline-derived CDR1 and CDR2 are MGHRA and YSYEKL. The CDR3 totals 16 residues. CDR3 protein: CASSQDRRRGNTEAFF. The CDR3 nucleotides are TGCGCCAGCAGCCAAGATCGCAGGCGTGGGAACACTGAAGCTTTCTTT.

This chain connects TRBV5-1 to TRBJ1-6; D is perhaps TRBD1 (6 bases). This CDR3 has 16 amino acids. V was clipped by 6 bases and J by 1 base, with 14 bases between them. From germline, CDR1 is SGHRS and CDR2 YFSETQ. The CDR3 DNA reads TGCGCCAGCACCCCGACAGGTCCTTCCTATAATTCACCCCTCCACTTT. Protein: CASTPTGPSYNSPLHF.

Written as DNA, the CDR3 is TGTGCCAGCAGTAGGGGGATTAACTATGGCTACACCTTC. It translates to CASSRGINYGYTF. This chain joins TRBV2 and TRBJ1-2; a possible D gene is TRBD1 (6 bases). The V and J ends lost 5 bases and 1 base respectively, with 8 bases between them. This CDR3 region has 13 residues. Germline V lookup: CDR1 SNHLY, CDR2 FYNNEI.

This clone was counted between two and nine times. CDR3 amino acids: CSVRDSYEQYF. The DNA for the CDR3 is TGCAGCGTTAGGGACAGCTACGAGCAGTACTTC. The chain carries TRBV29-1 and TRBJ2-7, with 7 bases lining up with TRBD1. Germline V lookup: CDR1 SQVTM, CDR2 ANQGSEA. This CDR3 spans 11 amino acids. V trimming: 5 bases; J trimming: 3 bases; junction bases outside the gene matches: 1.

The genes are TRBV27 and TRBJ2-1, with 9 positions matching TRBD1. Germline-derived CDR1 and CDR2 are MNHEY and SMNVEV (reference sequence). Germline trimming cut 8 bases from V and 7 bases from J; bases unmatched to any gene: 9. This CDR3 has 14 residues. CDR3 in DNA: TGTGCCAGCGCTCACCGGGACAGGGATAATGAGCAGTTCTTC. Amino acids: CASAHRDRDNEQFF.

J is TRBJ2-7 and V is TRBV4-2, with 9 bases aligning to TRBD1. After removal of 1 base from V and 2 bases from J, the junction contained 6 bases not matched to a gene. The CDR3 contains 16 residues. Germline CDR1 reads LGHNA; CDR2 reads YNFKEQ. The CDR3 DNA reads as TGTGCCAGCAGCCAAGTAACATGGGACAGGGCCTACGAGCAGTACTTC. This gives the protein CASSQVTWDRAYEQYF.

This chain links TRBV19 with TRBJ2-7; 10 bases are a match to TRBD1. Germline V gene data show CDR1 as LNHDA and CDR2 as SQIVND (reference sequence). The CDR3 sequence is 15 residues long. J lost 2 bases, V lost 6 bases, and 7 bases had no gene match. CDR3 sequence (DNA): TGTGCCAGTAGCCCCAGGACAGGGGGGACCTACGAGCAGTACTTC. This sequence encodes CASSPRTGGTYEQYF. The full variable domain, in which reference TRBV19 and TRBJ2-7 provide the parts outside the CDR3, is DGGITQSPKYLFRKEGQNVTLSCEQNLNHDAMYWYRQDPGQGLRLIYYSQIVNDFQKGDIAEGYSVSREKKESFPLTVTSAQKNPTAFYLCASSPRTGGTYEQYFGPGTRLTVT.

Concerning this clone itself: Other nucleotide sequences in the sample specify the same CDR3. The chain joins TRBV7-9 to TRBJ2-5; D is ambiguous. The CDR3 is 12 residues long. The V and J ends lost 0 bases and 5 bases respectively, with 4 bases between them. CDR1 is SEHNR, CDR2 FQNEAQ, per germline (reference sequence). CDR3 DNA: TGTGCCAGCAGCTTAGCTGGTGAGACCCAGTACTTC. The encoded protein is CASSLAGETQYF.

The V gene is TRBV18, the J gene TRBJ2-3; D unresolved. The CDR3 is made up of 13 amino acids. V was cut by 3 bases and J by 0 bases, with 4 bases left in between. Germline CDR1 is KGHSH and CDR2 is LQKENI. The CDR3: CASSPPSTDTQYF. The CDR3 region has the DNA TGTGCCAGCTCACCCCCAAGCACAGATACGCAGTATTTT.

The V call is TRBV30, the J call TRBJ1-1, with D hard to call. This CDR3 is built from 11 residues. Trimming stripped 5 bases from V and 3 bases from J, with 7 bases between. Germline V gives CDR1 GTSNPN, CDR2 SVGIG (reference sequence). CDR3 sequence: CAWLRDTEAFF. CDR3 bases: TGTGCCTGGCTGCGGGACACTGAAGCTTTCTTT.

The chain employs TRBV15 and TRBJ1-1; a possible D gene is TRBD1 (5 bases). The CDR3 is made up of 13 amino acids. Trimming took 8 bases from V and 4 from J, leaving 14 bases between them. Germline CDR1 is LNHNV and CDR2 is YYDKDF (reference sequence). The CDR3 DNA reads TGTGCCACCCTCCCTGCGGGGGGCACTGAAGCTTTCTTT. The encoded protein is CATLPAGGTEAFF.

The chain combines TRBV4-3 with TRBJ2-1; 14 bases agree with TRBD2. Germline V gene sequence: CDR1 LGHNA, CDR2 YSLEER. The V gene end was trimmed by 3 bases and the J gene end by 8 bases; junction bases not matched to a gene: 3. This CDR3 is 15 amino acids long. The CDR3 reads CASSQTSGGVDEQFF. CDR3 nucleotide sequence: TGCGCCAGCAGCCAGACTAGCGGGGGGGTAGATGAGCAGTTCTTC.

The rearrangement uses TRBV25-1 and TRBJ1-3, with D possibly TRBD1 on 5 matching bases. V was pared by 8 bases and J by 0 bases, with 17 bases between. The germline V gene has CDR1 MGHDK and CDR2 SYGVNS. CDR3 size: 16 residues. The CDR3 coding sequence is TGTGCCAGCGAAAATCACGAGGGGACCTCTGGAAACACCATATATTTT. Its translation is CASENHEGTSGNTIYF.

The sample holds a few counts of this clone. This rearrangement joins TRBV29-1 to TRBJ1-1; no clear D. V was cut by 6 bases and J by 4 bases, with 12 bases left in between. Looked up from germline, CDR1 is SQVTM and CDR2 is ANQGSEA. The CDR3 consists of 12 residues. The CDR3: CSVAPVVTEAFF. The CDR3 DNA reads as TGCAGCGTAGCCCCGGTGGTCACTGAAGCTTTCTTT.

The chain has TRBV23-1 and TRBJ1-1; 7 bases are shared with TRBD1. TRBV23-1 is treated as an ORF (open reading frame) with a function not yet certain. The V gene end was trimmed by 3 bases and the J gene end by 1 base; junction bases not matched to a gene: 14. CDR3 length: 18 residues. CDR3: CASSHTDREGFSNTEAFF. In DNA form, the CDR3 reads TGCGCCAGCAGTCATACTGACAGGGAAGGATTCTCGAACACTGAAGCTTTCTTT.

The CDR3 is CSVEVSGGYYSYNEQFF. The CDR3 DNA follows: TGCAGCGTTGAAGTTAGCGGGGGGTACTACTCCTACAATGAGCAGTTCTTC. This sequence joins TRBV29-1 and TRBJ2-1, with 10 bases identical to TRBD2. In germline, CDR1 is SQVTM, CDR2 ANQGSEA. Trimming cost V 1 base and J 0 bases; bases outside gene matches: 6. This CDR3 has 17 amino acids.

This clone has a single count. The V gene is TRBV5-6, the J gene TRBJ2-7, with D possibly TRBD1 on 5 matching bases. CDR1 SGHDT and CDR2 YYEEEE come from the germline V gene. V shed 7 bases and J shed 3 bases, with 14 bases lying between them. The CDR3 has 13 amino acids. The CDR3 nucleotides read TGTGCCAGCGAGGCGGCGCAGGGCTACGAGCAGTACTTC. Protein product: CASEAAQGYEQYF.

This chain uses TRBV13 with TRBJ2-2; the D gene is possibly TRBD1 (6 bases). V was cut by 5 bases and J by 6 bases, with 19 bases left in between. Germline CDR1 PRHDT, CDR2 FYEKMQ (reference sequence). The CDR3 contains 16 residues. DNA of the CDR3: TGTGCCAGCAGCGCAACCGGGACATCGTCCGCCGGGGAGCTGTTTTTT. It yields the protein CASSATGTSSAGELFF.

The chain combines TRBV19 with TRBJ2-7, with D possibly matching TRBD1 (6 bases). This CDR3 has 15 amino acids. Germline values: CDR1 LNHDA, CDR2 SQIVND (reference sequence). Deletions cut 0 bases from V and 4 bases from J, with 13 bases between. CDR3 region: CASSIEQGMGYEQYF. CDR3 bases: TGTGCCAGTAGTATAGAACAGGGAATGGGGTACGAGCAGTACTTC.